A selection of T cell receptor beta chains follows, all from one sample in a study of OX40 agonist ivuxolimab in advanced cancers. This table comes from immunoSEQ multiplex PCR, and its TCRdb copy is limited to in-frame clones, with some not included. The sample shows tens of thousands of clones, 83% of them seen only once. Here the sequenced sample was CD4+ or CD8+ T cells sorted from blood, taken in a trial of the OX40 agonist ivuxolimab. Receptor source: an adult with an advanced solid tumor such as melanoma, head and neck, liver or kidney cancer. CDR3s include the opening cysteine and the closing phenylalanine or tryptophan. D genes are given only for firm matches. Clone sizes are given selectively: once, few, many, or a class where the clone is expanded.

.	.	TRBV7-7	TRBJ2-5	TGTGCCAGCAGCTTCGCAGGCCAGCAGGAGACCCAGTACTTC	CASSFAGQQETQYF
.	.	TRBV29-1	TRBJ1-1	TGCAGCGCCAACCGAGGGCAGTCTGAAGCTTTCTTT	CSANRGQSEAFF
.	.	TRBV9	TRBJ1-3	TGTGCCAGCAGCGTAGATGGACAGCCTGGAAACACCATATATTTT	CASSVDGQPGNTIYF
.	.	TRBV9	TRBJ2-1	TGTGCCAGCAGCGTAGGATTTGCCGCGGAGCAGTTCTTC	CASSVGFAAEQFF
once	TRBD1	TRBV4-1	TRBJ2-7	TGCGCCAGCAGCCAAGGCCCAGGGGGCGGGTACGAGCAGTACTTC	CASSQGPGGGYEQYF
.	TRBD2	TRBV6-1	TRBJ2-1	TGTGCCAGCAGTGATCCTAGCGGGCGATACAATGAGCAGTTCTTC	CASSDPSGRYNEQFF
.	.	TRBV2	TRBJ2-5	TGTGCCGCAGGGCTCCAGGCCGAGACCCAGTACTTC	CAAGLQAETQYF
.	TRBD1	TRBV5-1	TRBJ2-7	TGCGCCAGCAGCACCGGGACAGGGCTAAGCGAGCAGTACTTC	CASSTGTGLSEQYF
.	.	TRBV2	TRBJ2-4	TGTGCCAGCAGTGACGGAGGCAAACACATTCAGTACTTC	CASSDGGKHIQYF
.	.	TRBV5-8	TRBJ2-1	TGTGCCAGCAGCCGGGAACCTCTTTCGGGGAATGAGCAGTTCTTC	CASSREPLSGNEQFF
.	TRBD2	TRBV5-5	TRBJ2-3	TGTGCCAGCAGCTTGGAGGGAGCGGGAGTCCCAGATACGCAGTATTTT	CASSLEGAGVPDTQYF
.	.	TRBV6-6	TRBJ1-1	TGTGCCAGCAACCTCAGGGGCGCTGAAGCTTTCTTT	CASNLRGAEAFF
.	.	TRBV4-1	TRBJ2-2	TGCGCCAGCAGCCAAGTGGGGGCCGGCTTGAACACCGGGGAGCTGTTTTTT	CASSQVGAGLNTGELFF
.	.	TRBV7-7	TRBJ1-6	TGTGCCAGCAGCGTAGATTATAATTCACCCCTCCACTTT	CASSVDYNSPLHF
.	TRBD2	TRBV27	TRBJ2-1	TGTGCCAGCAGTTCACTGGGGACTAGCCAACACAATGAGCAGTTCTTC	CASSSLGTSQHNEQFF
.	.	TRBV27	TRBJ1-2	TGTGCCAGCAGTTTTACGGGGAGCTATGGCTACACCTTC	CASSFTGSYGYTF
.	TRBD1	TRBV6-1	TRBJ2-7	TGTGCCAGCAGTACACGACAGGGCTACGAGCAGTACTTC	CASSTRQGYEQYF
.	.	TRBV25-1	TRBJ1-3	TGTGCCAGCACCCCGAGGGACTGGGGAAACACCATATATTTT	CASTPRDWGNTIYF
few	.	TRBV2	TRBJ1-5	TGTGCCAGCAACAGGGATGGCAATCAGCCCCAGCATTTT	CASNRDGNQPQHF
.	TRBD2	TRBV6-5	TRBJ2-7	TGTGCCAGCAGTTACTGGCGGGGGTCCTACGAGCAGTACTTC	CASSYWRGSYEQYF
.	.	TRBV2	TRBJ1-5	TGTGCCAGCAGTGAAGCGCTAGTTAGCAATCAGCCCCAGCATTTT	CASSEALVSNQPQHF
few	.	TRBV19	TRBJ1-1	TGTGCCAGTAGTGTGAGAATCTCTCCGAACACTGAAGCTTTCTTT	CASSVRISPNTEAFF
.	TRBD1	TRBV28	TRBJ1-2	TGTGCCAGCAGTTTGACAGGGAACTATGGCTACACCTTC	CASSLTGNYGYTF
.	.	TRBV6-5	TRBJ1-2	TGTGCCAGCAGTGAAGGAGGCCCCTATGGCTACACCTTC	CASSEGGPYGYTF
.	TRBD1	TRBV5-4	TRBJ1-1	TGTGCCAGCAGCCGGCCCCGGGACAGGGCTTTCTTT	CASSRPRDRAFF
.	.	TRBV6-5	TRBJ2-7	TGTGCCAGCAGTTACGGAGGGGGCAGGGGCGAGCAGTACTTC	CASSYGGGRGEQYF
few	.	TRBV6-5	TRBJ1-6	TGTGCCAGCAGTCCCGGGACCCCTAATTCACCCCTCCACTTT	CASSPGTPNSPLHF
once	.	TRBV28	TRBJ2-6	TGTGCCAGCAGTTTACTGGGTACCTCTGGGGCCAACGTCCTGACTTTC	CASSLLGTSGANVLTF
.	TRBD2	TRBV2	TRBJ2-1	TGTGCCGGAGCTAGCGGGAGTACTGAGCAGTTCTTC	CAGASGSTEQFF
.	TRBD1	TRBV5-6	TRBJ1-5	TGTGCCAGCAGCTTGAGACAGGGGATTGGTCAGCCCCAGCATTTT	CASSLRQGIGQPQHF
.	.	TRBV29-1	TRBJ2-4	TGCAGCGTGAGTACTACAGGGTCGGCCAAAAACATTCAGTACTTC	CSVSTTGSAKNIQYF
.	TRBD2	TRBV2	TRBJ2-1	TGTGCCAGCGAGCGGGAGCGGCGCAATGAGCAGTTCTTC	CASERERRNEQFF
.	.	TRBV19	TRBJ2-7	TGTGCCAGTAGCGAAACCTCGTCTATAGCCAGGACACTTTTC	CASSETSSIARTLF
.	.	TRBV6-1	TRBJ2-6	TGTGCCAGCAGTGCCTCGCTGGGATCTGGGGCCAACGTCCTGACTTTC	CASSASLGSGANVLTF
once	.	TRBV7-9	TRBJ1-4	TGTGCCAGCAGCAGAGACTGGGGAACTAATGAAAAACTGTTTTTT	CASSRDWGTNEKLFF
.	.	TRBV28	TRBJ1-2	TGTGCCAGCGGTCGACAGGTCAACTATGGCTACACCTTC	CASGRQVNYGYTF
.	.	TRBV18	TRBJ1-2	TGTGCCAGCTCACCACCTGGAGAGGGGATCTATGGCTACACCTTC	CASSPPGEGIYGYTF
.	TRBD1	TRBV19	TRBJ1-3	TGTGCCAGTAACGACGCCGGGACAGTCTCTGGAAACACCATATATTTT	CASNDAGTVSGNTIYF
.	.	TRBV7-2	TRBJ2-5	TGTGCCAGCAGCTTAGTTGGCGGAAGTGAGACCCAGTACTTC	CASSLVGGSETQYF
.	.	TRBV9	TRBJ2-1	TGTGCCAGCAGCTCTCCCCCGCCCGGGATACAGCAGTTCTTC	CASSSPPPGIQQFF
.	.	TRBV18	TRBJ2-7	TGTGCCAGCTCACCACCCCTGGCGGCTACCTACGAGCAGTACTTC	CASSPPLAATYEQYF